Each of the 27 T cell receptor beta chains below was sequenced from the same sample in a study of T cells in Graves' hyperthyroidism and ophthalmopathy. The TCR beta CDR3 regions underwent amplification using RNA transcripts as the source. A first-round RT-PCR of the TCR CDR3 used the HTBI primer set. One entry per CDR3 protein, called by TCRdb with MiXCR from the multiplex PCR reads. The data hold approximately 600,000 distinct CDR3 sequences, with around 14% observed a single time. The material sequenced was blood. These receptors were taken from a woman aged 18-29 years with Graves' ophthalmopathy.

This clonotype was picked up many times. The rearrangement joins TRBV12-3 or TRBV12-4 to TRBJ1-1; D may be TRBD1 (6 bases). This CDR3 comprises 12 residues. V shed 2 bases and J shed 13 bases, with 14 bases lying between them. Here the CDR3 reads CASSLIRQDFFF. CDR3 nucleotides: TGTGCCAGCAGTTTAATAAGACAGGATTTTTTCTTT.

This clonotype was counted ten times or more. The CDR3 nucleotides are TGTGCCAGCAGTTCAGGGGGCGAGAAGACCCAGTACTTC. Its translation is CASSSGGEKTQYF. The chain has TRBV12-3 or TRBV12-4 and TRBJ2-5; 8 bases fit TRBD1. The CDR3 runs to 13 residues. The ends lost 4 bases at V and 6 bases at J; junction bases unmatched: 4.

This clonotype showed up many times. CDR3 in DNA: TGCAGTGCTAGAACGGGGAGCTCCTACGAGCAGTACTTC. As protein: CSARTGSSYEQYF. The gene calls are TRBV20-1 and TRBJ2-7, with a weak D call TRBD2 (5 bases). The CDR3 has 13 residues. V shed 2 bases and J shed 0 bases, with 8 bases lying between them. Germline-derived CDR1 and CDR2 are DFQATT and SNEGSKA (reference sequence).

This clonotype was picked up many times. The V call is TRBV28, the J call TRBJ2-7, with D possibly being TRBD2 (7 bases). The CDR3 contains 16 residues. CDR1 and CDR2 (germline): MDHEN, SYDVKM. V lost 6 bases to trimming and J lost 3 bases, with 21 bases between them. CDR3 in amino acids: CASSPMGGASYYEQYF. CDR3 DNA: TGTGCCAGCAGCCCCATGGGGGGGGCAAGTTACTACGAGCAGTACTTC.

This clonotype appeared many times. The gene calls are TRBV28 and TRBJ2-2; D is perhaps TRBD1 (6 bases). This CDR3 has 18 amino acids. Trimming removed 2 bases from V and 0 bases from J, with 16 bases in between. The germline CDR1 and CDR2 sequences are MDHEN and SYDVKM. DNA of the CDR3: TGTGCCAGCAGTTTAGCGCCGACAGGCCCCGCGAACACCGGGGAGCTGTTTTTT. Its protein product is CASSLAPTGPANTGELFF.

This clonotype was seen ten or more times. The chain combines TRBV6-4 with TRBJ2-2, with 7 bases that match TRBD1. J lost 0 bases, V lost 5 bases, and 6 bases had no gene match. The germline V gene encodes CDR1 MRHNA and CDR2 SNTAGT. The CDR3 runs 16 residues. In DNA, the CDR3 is TGTGCCAGCAGTTCAAGGACAGGCCCGAACACCGGGGAGCTGTTTTTT. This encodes CASSSRTGPNTGELFF.

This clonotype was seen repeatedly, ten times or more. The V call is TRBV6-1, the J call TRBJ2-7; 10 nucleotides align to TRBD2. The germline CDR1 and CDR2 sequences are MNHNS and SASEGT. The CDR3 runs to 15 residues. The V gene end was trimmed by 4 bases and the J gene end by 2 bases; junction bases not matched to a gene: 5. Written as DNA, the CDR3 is TGTGCCAGCAGTGCCGGGACTAGCGCCGCCTACGAGCAGTACTTC. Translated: CASSAGTSAAYEQYF.

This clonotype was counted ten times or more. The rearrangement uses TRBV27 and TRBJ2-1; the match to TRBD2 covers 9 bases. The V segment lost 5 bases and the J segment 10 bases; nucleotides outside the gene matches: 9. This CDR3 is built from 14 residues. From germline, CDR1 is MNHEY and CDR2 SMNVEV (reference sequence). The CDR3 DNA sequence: TGTGCCAGCAGTATGCGGACTAGCGAGGGGGAGCAGTTCTTC. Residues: CASSMRTSEGEQFF.

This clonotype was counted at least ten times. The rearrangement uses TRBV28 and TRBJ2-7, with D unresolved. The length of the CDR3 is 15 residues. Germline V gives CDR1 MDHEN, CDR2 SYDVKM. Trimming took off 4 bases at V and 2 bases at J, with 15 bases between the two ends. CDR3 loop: CASSSLYGRAYEQYF. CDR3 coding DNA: TGTGCCAGCAGTTCCCTGTATGGCAGAGCCTACGAGCAGTACTTC. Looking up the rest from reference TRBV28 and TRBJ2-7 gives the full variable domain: DVKVTQSSRYLVKRTGEKVFLECVQDMDHENMFWYRQDPGLGLRLIYFSYDVKMKEKGDIPEGYSVSREKKERFSLILESASTNQTSMYLCASSSLYGRAYEQYFGPGTRLTVT.

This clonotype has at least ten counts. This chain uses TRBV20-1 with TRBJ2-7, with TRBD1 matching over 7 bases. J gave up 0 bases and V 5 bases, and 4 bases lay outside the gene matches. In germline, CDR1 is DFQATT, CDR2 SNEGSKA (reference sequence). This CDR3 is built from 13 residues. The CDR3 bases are TGCAGTGCTTCCGGGACAGTCTCCTACGAGCAGTACTTC. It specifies CSASGTVSYEQYF.

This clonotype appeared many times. CDR3: CAIRMQGGYEQYF. In DNA form, the CDR3 reads TGTGCCATCAGGATGCAGGGTGGGTACGAGCAGTACTTC. The rearrangement uses TRBV10-3 and TRBJ2-7; D possibly corresponds to TRBD1 (5 bases). Trimming pared 6 bases from V and 4 bases from J, leaving 13 bases between. The CDR3 extends over 13 amino acids. Per the germline V gene, CDR1 is ENHRY and CDR2 is SYGVKD.

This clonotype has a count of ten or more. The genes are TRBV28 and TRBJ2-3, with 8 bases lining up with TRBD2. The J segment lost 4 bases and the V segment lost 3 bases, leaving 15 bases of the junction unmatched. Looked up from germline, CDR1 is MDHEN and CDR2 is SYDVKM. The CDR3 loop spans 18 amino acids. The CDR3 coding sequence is TGTGCCAGCAGTTTGGGCGGGAGGTTGAAGGTGTGGGCAGATACGCAGTATTTT. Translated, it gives CASSLGGRLKVWADTQYF. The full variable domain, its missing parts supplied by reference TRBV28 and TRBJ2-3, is DVKVTQSSRYLVKRTGEKVFLECVQDMDHENMFWYRQDPGLGLRLIYFSYDVKMKEKGDIPEGYSVSREKKERFSLILESASTNQTSMYLCASSLGGRLKVWADTQYFGPGTRLTVL.

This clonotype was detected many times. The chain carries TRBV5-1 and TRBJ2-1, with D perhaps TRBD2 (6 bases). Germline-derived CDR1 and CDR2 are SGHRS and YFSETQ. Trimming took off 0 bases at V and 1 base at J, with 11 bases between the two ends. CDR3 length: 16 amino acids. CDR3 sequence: CASSLDGGISYNEQFF. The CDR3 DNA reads TGCGCCAGCAGCTTGGATGGCGGGATTTCCTACAATGAGCAGTTCTTC.

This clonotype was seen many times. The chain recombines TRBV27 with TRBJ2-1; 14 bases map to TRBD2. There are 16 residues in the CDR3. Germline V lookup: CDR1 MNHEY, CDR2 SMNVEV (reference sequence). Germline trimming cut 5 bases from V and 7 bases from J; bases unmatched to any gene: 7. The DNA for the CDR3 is TGTGCCAGCAGTCACGGGACTAGCGGGAGAAGGAATGAGCAGTTCTTC. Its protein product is CASSHGTSGRRNEQFF.

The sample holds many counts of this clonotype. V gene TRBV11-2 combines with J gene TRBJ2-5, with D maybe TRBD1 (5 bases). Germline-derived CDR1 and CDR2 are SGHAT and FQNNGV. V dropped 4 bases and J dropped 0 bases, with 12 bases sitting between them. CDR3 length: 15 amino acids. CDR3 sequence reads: CASSYQQEYQETQYF. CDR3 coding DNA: TGTGCCAGCAGCTACCAACAGGAATACCAAGAGACCCAGTACTTC. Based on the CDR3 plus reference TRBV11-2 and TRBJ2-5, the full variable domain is EAGVAQSPRYKIIEKRQSVAFWCNPISGHATLYWYQQILGQGPKLLIQFQNNGVVDDSQLPKDRFSAERLKGVDSTLKIQPAKLEDSAVYLCASSYQQEYQETQYFGPGTRLLVL.

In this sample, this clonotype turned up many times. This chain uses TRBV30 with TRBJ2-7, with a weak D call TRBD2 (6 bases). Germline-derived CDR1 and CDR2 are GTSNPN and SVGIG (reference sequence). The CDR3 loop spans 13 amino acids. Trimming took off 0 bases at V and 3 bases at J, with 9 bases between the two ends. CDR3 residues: CAWSVQEGYEQYF. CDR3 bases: TGTGCCTGGAGTGTACAGGAGGGCTACGAGCAGTACTTC.

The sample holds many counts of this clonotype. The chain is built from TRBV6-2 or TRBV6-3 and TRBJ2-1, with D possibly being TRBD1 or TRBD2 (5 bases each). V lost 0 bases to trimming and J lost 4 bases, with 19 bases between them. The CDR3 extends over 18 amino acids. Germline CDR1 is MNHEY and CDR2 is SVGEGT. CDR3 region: CASSYSMMVGPLYNEQFF. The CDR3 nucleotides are TGTGCCAGCAGTTACTCGATGATGGTGGGACCCCTTTACAATGAGCAGTTCTTC.

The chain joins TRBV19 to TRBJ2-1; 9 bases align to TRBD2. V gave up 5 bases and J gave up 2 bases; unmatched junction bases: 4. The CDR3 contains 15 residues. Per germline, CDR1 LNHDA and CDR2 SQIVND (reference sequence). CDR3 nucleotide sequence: TGTGCCAGTAGTCCGACTAGCGGTCCCTACAATGAGCAGTTCTTC. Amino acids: CASSPTSGPYNEQFF.

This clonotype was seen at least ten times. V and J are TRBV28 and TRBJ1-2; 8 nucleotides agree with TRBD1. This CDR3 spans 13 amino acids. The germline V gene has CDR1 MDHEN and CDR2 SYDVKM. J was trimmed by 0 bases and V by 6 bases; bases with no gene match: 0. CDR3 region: CASRDRANYGYTF. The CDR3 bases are TGTGCCAGCAGGGACAGGGCTAACTATGGCTACACCTTC.

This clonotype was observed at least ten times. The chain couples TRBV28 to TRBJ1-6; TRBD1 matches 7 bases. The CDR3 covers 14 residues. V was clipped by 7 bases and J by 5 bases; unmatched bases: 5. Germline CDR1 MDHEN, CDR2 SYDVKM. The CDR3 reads CASTGQVHNSPLHF. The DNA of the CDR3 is TGTGCCAGCACCGGACAGGTCCATAATTCACCCCTCCACTTT.

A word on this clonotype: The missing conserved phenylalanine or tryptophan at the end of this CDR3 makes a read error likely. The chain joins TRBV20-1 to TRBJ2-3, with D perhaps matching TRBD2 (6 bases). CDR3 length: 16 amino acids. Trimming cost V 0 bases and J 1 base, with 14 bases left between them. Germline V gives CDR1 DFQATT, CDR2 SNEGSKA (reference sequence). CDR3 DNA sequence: TGCAGTGCTAGAGATTATGTTTTAGCGGGCACAGATACGCAGTATCTT. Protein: CSARDYVLAGTDTQYL.

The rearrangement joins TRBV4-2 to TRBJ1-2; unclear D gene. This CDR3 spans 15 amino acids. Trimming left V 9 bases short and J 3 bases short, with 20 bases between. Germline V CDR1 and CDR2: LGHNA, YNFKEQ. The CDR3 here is CASAGLDGSHYGYTF. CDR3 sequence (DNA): TGTGCCAGTGCCGGCCTGGACGGAAGCCACTATGGCTACACCTTC.

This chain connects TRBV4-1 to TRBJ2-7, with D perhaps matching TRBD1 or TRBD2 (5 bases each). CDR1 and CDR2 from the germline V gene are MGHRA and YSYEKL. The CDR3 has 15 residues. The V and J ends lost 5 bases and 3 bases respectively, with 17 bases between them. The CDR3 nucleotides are TGCGCCAGCAGCAGAGGGGACCCTAGCATCTACGAGCAGTACTTC. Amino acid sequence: CASSRGDPSIYEQYF.

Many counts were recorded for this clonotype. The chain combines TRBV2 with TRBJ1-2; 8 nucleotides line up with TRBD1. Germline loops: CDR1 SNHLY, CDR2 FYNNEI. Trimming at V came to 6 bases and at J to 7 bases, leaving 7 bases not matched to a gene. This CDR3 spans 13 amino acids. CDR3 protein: CASSPDRESGYTF. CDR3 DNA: TGTGCCAGCAGCCCGGACAGGGAGAGTGGCTACACCTTC. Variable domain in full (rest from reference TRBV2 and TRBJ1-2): EPEVTQTPSHQVTQMGQEVILRCVPISNHLYFYWYRQILGQKVEFLVSFYNNEISEKSEIFDDQFSVERPDGSNFTLKIRSTKLEDSAMYFCASSPDRESGYTFGSGTRLTVV.

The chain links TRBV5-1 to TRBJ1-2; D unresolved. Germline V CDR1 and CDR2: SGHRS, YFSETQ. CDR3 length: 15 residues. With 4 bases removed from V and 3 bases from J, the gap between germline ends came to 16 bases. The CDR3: CASSQRDGAHYGYTF. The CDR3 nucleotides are TGCGCCAGCAGCCAGAGAGACGGAGCTCACTATGGCTACACCTTC.

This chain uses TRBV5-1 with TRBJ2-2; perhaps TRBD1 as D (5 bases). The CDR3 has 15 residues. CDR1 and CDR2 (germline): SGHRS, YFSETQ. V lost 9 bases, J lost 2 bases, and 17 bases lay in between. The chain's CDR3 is CATSRQRDNTGELFF. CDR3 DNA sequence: TGCGCCACCTCAAGACAGCGAGACAACACCGGGGAGCTGTTTTTT.

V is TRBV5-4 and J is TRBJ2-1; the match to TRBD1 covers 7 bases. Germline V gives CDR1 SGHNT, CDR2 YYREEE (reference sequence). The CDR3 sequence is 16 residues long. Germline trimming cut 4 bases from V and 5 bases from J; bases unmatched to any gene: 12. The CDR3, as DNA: TGTGCCAGCAGCACACCCCCCGGGACAGTTAACAATGAGCAGTTCTTC. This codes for CASSTPPGTVNNEQFF.